The clone carrying this T cell receptor beta chain has just one count. The target antigen is unknown. The data were taken from a study of cytomegalovirus exposure and HLA in healthy donors. It was with 60 Vbeta and 13 Jbeta primers that the PCR ran. The data were produced by immunoSEQ multiplex PCR, yet TCRdb's version contains in-frame clones alone and is incomplete. In the table there are about 140,000 clones, 76% of which are singletons. The J segment lost 9 bases and the V segment lost 6 bases, leaving 14 bases of the junction unmatched. The CDR3 extends over 16 amino acids. Germline-derived CDR1 and CDR2 are LNHDA and SQIVND (reference sequence). Overall study findings and caveats: It is likely that the observed cluster of highly shared sequence variants was a sequencing artifact.

This TCR was sampled from a man between 18 and 35 years old in good health and CMV-seronegative. Sequenced input: PBMCs. The chain employs TRBV19 and TRBJ1-2, with TRBD1 identical over 12 bases. The CDR3 is CASRAGTGGAGGSYTF. The CDR3 region has the DNA TGTGCCAGTAGAGCCGGGACAGGGGGCGCCGGTGGTAGCTACACCTTC.